The 25 T cell receptor beta chains presented below share a single source sample, sequenced in a study of CD8 T cells in ankylosing spondylitis. From the 5' RACE reads, TCRdb called clonotypes with MiXCR, one entry per CDR3 protein. The data hold 150,000 to 200,000 distinct CDR3 sequences, with about 20% observed a single time. Sequencing used blood, either unsorted or a sorted T cell fraction (not recorded which). The receptor set was obtained from a male donor aged 10-29 years with ankylosing spondylitis or in good health (not recorded which).

This clonotype was seen more than once but under ten times. V is TRBV7-8 and J is TRBJ2-5; 7 nucleotides align to TRBD2. Germline values: CDR1 SGHVS, CDR2 FQNEAQ. There are 14 residues in the CDR3. Trimming cost V 3 bases and J 3 bases; bases outside gene matches: 4. This chain's CDR3 is CASSFSTSKETQYF. CDR3 DNA: TGTGCCAGCAGCTTTTCGACTAGCAAAGAGACCCAGTACTTC.

This clonotype was recorded at least ten times. The chain recombines TRBV11-3 with TRBJ1-3; no definite D call. The CDR3 has 14 amino acids. V shed 1 base and J shed 4 bases, with 8 bases lying between them. Germline-derived CDR1 and CDR2 are SGHNT and YENEEA. The CDR3: CASSLGLQGNTIYF. The CDR3, as DNA: TGTGCCAGCAGCTTAGGCCTACAGGGAAACACCATATATTTT.

In its sample, this clonotype was seen many times. The chain is built from TRBV5-6 and TRBJ2-7; 7 bases are shared with TRBD1. J was trimmed by 3 bases and V by 5 bases; bases with no gene match: 5. Germline CDR1 reads SGHDT; CDR2 reads YYEEEE. The CDR3 runs to 13 residues. CDR3 region: CASRGTVNYEQYF. Here the CDR3 DNA reads TGTGCCAGCAGAGGGACAGTTAACTACGAGCAGTACTTC.

V usage is TRBV24-1 and J usage is TRBJ2-1; 8 bases agree with TRBD2. With V trimmed by 4 bases and J by 4 bases, 14 bases remained unmatched. Germline CDR1 is KGHDR and CDR2 is SFDVKD. This CDR3 contains 18 residues. CDR3 DNA: TGTGCCACCAGTGACCCGAACTCTCTAGCGGGCGTATACAATGAGCAGTTCTTC. Translating it yields CATSDPNSLAGVYNEQFF.

This clonotype was found a few times. The chain employs TRBV7-6 and TRBJ2-1, with a weak D call TRBD2 (7 bases). Germline V lookup: CDR1 SGHVS, CDR2 FNYEAQ. Trimming took 7 bases from V and 3 from J, leaving 19 bases between them. The CDR3 totals 16 residues. CDR3 loop: CASILDCGGLYNEQFF. CDR3 DNA: TGTGCCAGCATCCTGGACTGCGGGGGCCTCTACAATGAGCAGTTCTTC. Using reference TRBV7-6 and TRBJ2-1 for the parts outside the CDR3, the full variable domain is GAGVSQSPRYKVTKRGQDVALRCDPISGHVSLYWYRQALGQGPEFLTYFNYEAQQDKSGLPNDRFSAERPEGSISTLTIQRTEQRDSAMYRCASILDCGGLYNEQFFGPGTRLTVL.

This clonotype occurred a few times. This chain connects TRBV13 to TRBJ2-7; 15 positions agree with TRBD2. This CDR3 region has 18 residues. Germline loops: CDR1 PRHDT, CDR2 FYEKMQ (reference sequence). After removal of 4 bases from V and 0 bases from J, the junction contained 7 bases not matched to a gene. CDR3 sequence (DNA): TGTGCCAGCAGCTCCCGGACTAGCGGGAGGGCCGACTCCTACGAGCAGTACGTC. Its protein is CASSSRTSGRADSYEQYV.

The J gene is TRBJ1-1, the V gene TRBV29-1; D unresolved. V was cut by 4 bases and J by 3 bases, with 3 bases left in between. In germline, CDR1 is SQVTM, CDR2 ANQGSEA. The CDR3 extends over 10 amino acids. The CDR3 region is CSVADTEAFF. Here the CDR3 DNA reads TGCAGCGTTGCCGACACTGAAGCTTTCTTT.

This clonotype was seen a few times. The CDR3 DNA is TGCGCCAGCAGCTTGAGGGGGCACCACCAAGAGACCCAGTACTTC. Protein product: CASSLRGHHQETQYF. V usage is TRBV5-1 and J usage is TRBJ2-5; 7 bases fit TRBD1. The V gene end was trimmed by 1 base and the J gene end by 0 bases; junction bases not matched to a gene: 3. Germline CDR1 reads SGHRS; CDR2 reads YFSETQ. This CDR3 comprises 15 residues.

This chain links TRBV28 with TRBJ2-1; 14 positions agree with TRBD2. The CDR3 consists of 18 residues. V was pared by 1 base and J by 2 bases, with 4 bases of the junction left unmatched. Germline CDR1 MDHEN, CDR2 SYDVKM. The chain's CDR3 is CASSLFRLAGGTYNEQFF. The CDR3 coding sequence is TGTGCCAGCAGTTTATTCCGACTAGCGGGAGGGACCTACAATGAGCAGTTCTTC.

This clonotype has at least ten counts. The V call is TRBV12-3 or TRBV12-4, the J call TRBJ2-2, with D perhaps matching TRBD2 (5 bases). Trimming took 5 bases from V and 7 from J, leaving 17 bases between them. This CDR3 contains 15 residues. The CDR3 is CASSPPTSRRGELFF. Written as DNA, the CDR3 is TGTGCCAGCAGTCCCCCAACTAGTAGGCGCGGGGAGCTGTTTTTT.

The chain joins TRBV20-1 to TRBJ2-3; 8 bases are shared with TRBD2. Trimming removed 3 bases from V and 2 bases from J; junction bases left unmatched: 7. The CDR3 is 15 residues long. CDR1 and CDR2 from the germline V gene are DFQATT and SNEGSKA (reference sequence). The CDR3 DNA sequence: TGCAGTGCTAGGGTACTAGCGGACGACACAGATACGCAGTATTTT. Translating gives CSARVLADDTDTQYF.

This clonotype has ten or more counts. The chain is built from TRBV11-2 and TRBJ1-1; TRBD1 might be the D (5 bases). Trimming pared 4 bases from V and 4 bases from J, leaving 19 bases between. Germline V CDR1 and CDR2: SGHAT, FQNNGV. The CDR3 has 16 amino acids. The CDR3 sequence: CASSWGFLSGGTEAFF. The CDR3 DNA reads TGTGCCAGCAGCTGGGGTTTTTTGTCGGGGGGCACTGAAGCTTTCTTT.

This clonotype was observed many times. This sequence joins TRBV24-1 and TRBJ1-3, with D possibly being TRBD1 (6 bases). The CDR3 spans 15 residues. CDR1 is KGHDR and CDR2 is SFDVKD in the germline V gene. The V end lost 4 bases, the J end lost 1 base, and 10 bases lay between the germline ends. The CDR3 region has the DNA TGTGCCACCAGTGACCAGGGGACTTCTGGAAACACCATATATTTT. This sequence encodes CATSDQGTSGNTIYF.

This clonotype was counted a few times. This sequence joins TRBV20-1 and TRBJ2-7; TRBD1 aligns across 7 bases. The CDR3 sequence is 12 residues long. The V gene's germline CDR1 is DFQATT and CDR2 SNEGSKA (reference sequence). The ends lost 4 bases at V and 2 bases at J; junction bases unmatched: 2. The CDR3 is CSATDRPYEQYF. In DNA form, the CDR3 reads TGCAGTGCTACGGACAGGCCCTACGAGCAGTACTTC.

This clonotype was detected ten times or more. The chain uses TRBV3-1 and TRBJ1-2; D uncertain. The CDR3 is 11 residues long. Per the germline V gene, CDR1 is LGHDT and CDR2 is YNNKEL (reference sequence). V lost 3 bases and J 10 bases, leaving 9 bases between the germline ends. The CDR3 nucleotides are TGTGCCAGCAGCCAGGCGGAGAACTACACCTTC. As protein: CASSQAENYTF.

The sample holds many counts of this clonotype. The CDR3 sequence: CAIDSGRADTGELFF. The CDR3 DNA is TGTGCCATCGATAGCGGGAGGGCCGACACCGGGGAGCTGTTTTTT. The gene calls are TRBV24-1 and TRBJ2-2, with 11 bases matching TRBD2. This CDR3 comprises 15 residues. Germline-derived CDR1 and CDR2 are KGHDR and SFDVKD. Losses at the gene ends were 11 bases for V and 3 bases for J; bases not matched to a gene: 7.

The chain uses TRBV4-2 and TRBJ1-2; 9 bases fit TRBD1. The CDR3 loop spans 18 amino acids. The V segment lost 0 bases and the J segment 8 bases; nucleotides outside the gene matches: 16. Germline V CDR1 and CDR2: LGHNA, YNFKEQ. CDR3 region: CASSQDLDRGTLRRGYTF. CDR3 DNA: TGTGCCAGCAGCCAAGACCTGGACAGGGGAACCCTCAGGCGAGGCTACACCTTC.

V and J are TRBV29-1 and TRBJ1-1, with D uncertain. The V gene lost 6 bases and the J gene lost 0 bases, with 11 bases spanning the gap. CDR3 length equals 13 residues. Germline loops: CDR1 SQVTM, CDR2 ANQGSEA. CDR3 loop: CSVHRRLNTEAFF. The CDR3 region has the DNA TGCAGCGTGCATCGGCGCTTGAACACTGAAGCTTTCTTT.

This clonotype has a count of ten or more. V is TRBV7-9 and J is TRBJ1-6; perhaps TRBD1 as D (5 bases). From germline, CDR1 is SEHNR and CDR2 FQNEAQ (reference sequence). Trimming pared 7 bases from V and 9 bases from J, leaving 13 bases between. The CDR3 is 13 residues long. This CDR3 reads CASTRQTSSPLHF. The CDR3 DNA follows: TGTGCCAGCACCAGACAGACATCTTCACCCCTCCACTTT.

This clonotype was seen ten or more times. This CDR3 is CSAGSGDVTFF. The CDR3 DNA is TGCAGTGCCGGGTCAGGGGACGTGACTTTCTTT. The rearrangement joins TRBV20-1 to TRBJ1-1, with D perhaps TRBD1 (6 bases). Trimming left V 6 bases short and J 12 bases short, with 17 bases between. CDR3 length: 11 residues. Germline V lookup: CDR1 DFQATT, CDR2 SNEGSKA (reference sequence).

This clonotype showed up many times. The gene calls are TRBV7-9 and TRBJ2-7, with TRBD1 matching 7 bases. Trimming took 5 bases from V and 2 from J; bases not matched to a gene: 12. The CDR3 has 16 amino acids. Germline CDR1 reads SEHNR; CDR2 reads FQNEAQ (reference sequence). The CDR3 spells CASSIVVGTAAYEQYF. The CDR3 coding sequence is TGTGCCAGCAGCATAGTCGTTGGGACAGCAGCCTACGAGCAGTACTTC. Complete variable domain (other parts from reference TRBV7-9 and TRBJ2-7): DTGVSQNPRHKITKRGQNVTFRCDPISEHNRLYWYRQTLGQGPEFLTYFQNEAQLEKSRLLSDRFSAERPKGSFSTLEIQRTEQGDSAMYLCASSIVVGTAAYEQYFGPGTRLTVT.

This clonotype turned up a few times. The rearrangement links TRBV20-1 to TRBJ2-1, with 7 bases matching TRBD2. The ends lost 3 bases at V and 5 bases at J; junction bases unmatched: 13. Germline V gene sequence: CDR1 DFQATT, CDR2 SNEGSKA (reference sequence). The CDR3 is 16 amino acids. The CDR3 DNA is TGCAGTGCTAGGGGCGCGGCGGGAGCCTTCCACAATGAGCAGTTCTTC. It translates to CSARGAAGAFHNEQFF.

This clonotype was counted many times. The rearrangement joins TRBV18 to TRBJ1-2; 8 bases align to TRBD1. There are 13 residues in the CDR3. Trimming removed 3 bases from V and 5 bases from J; junction bases left unmatched: 2. The V gene's germline CDR1 is KGHSH and CDR2 LQKENI. The CDR3 DNA reads TGTGCCAGCTCACCGGGACAGGAATATGGCTACACCTTC. Translated, it gives CASSPGQEYGYTF.

In its sample, this clonotype was seen many times. V is TRBV25-1 and J is TRBJ2-1; tentatively, D is TRBD2 (5 bases). V lost 0 bases, J lost 8 bases, and 5 bases lay in between. The CDR3 is 12 residues long. Germline V gene lookup returns CDR1 MGHDK and CDR2 SYGVNS. Here the CDR3 reads CASSEYGDEQFF. CDR3 sequence (DNA): TGTGCCAGCAGTGAATACGGGGATGAGCAGTTCTTC.

This clonotype was seen repeatedly, ten times or more. The chain employs TRBV12-3 or TRBV12-4 and TRBJ1-2; 7 bases fit TRBD1. The CDR3 has 14 residues. V was clipped by 6 bases and J by 4 bases; unmatched bases: 8. Written as DNA, the CDR3 is TGTGCCAGCAGCCCTGCAGGGGGTGCCTATGGCTACACCTTC. The encoded protein is CASSPAGGAYGYTF.